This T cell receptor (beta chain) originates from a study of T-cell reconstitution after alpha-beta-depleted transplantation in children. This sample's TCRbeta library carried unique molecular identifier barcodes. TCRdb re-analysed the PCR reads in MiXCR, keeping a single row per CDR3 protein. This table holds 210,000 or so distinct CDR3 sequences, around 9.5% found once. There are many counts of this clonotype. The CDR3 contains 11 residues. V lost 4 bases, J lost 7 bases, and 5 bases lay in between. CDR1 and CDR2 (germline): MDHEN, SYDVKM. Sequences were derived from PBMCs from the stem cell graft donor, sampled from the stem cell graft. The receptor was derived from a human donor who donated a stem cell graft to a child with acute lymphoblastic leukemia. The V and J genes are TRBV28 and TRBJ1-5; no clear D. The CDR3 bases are TGTGCCAGCAGTTCGCGCCAGCCCCAGCATTTT. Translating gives CASSSRQPQHF.